This T cell receptor (beta chain) is drawn from a study of blood T cell repertoires in COVID-19. Across the study: Samples representing acute and convalescent COVID-19 were sourced from the United States, Italy and Spain. PBMCs, B-cell-depleted T cells, or T cells provided the cDNA or gDNA that made up the material.

Original handling: By means of reference gene primer amplification, nucleated cell counts were estimated. Sequencing used immunoSEQ multiplex PCR; TCRdb keeps in-frame clones, though not all of them. The V and J calls and clone size come from that table; D and trimming were worked out from the DNA. The sample shows 150,000 to 200,000 clones, 60% to 80% of them seen only once. With 6 bases clipped from V and 6 bases from J, the junction kept 11 bases outside the gene matches. CDR1 SQVTM and CDR2 ANQGSEA come from the germline V gene. There are 15 residues in the CDR3. This chain uses TRBV29-1 with TRBJ2-7; TRBD2 matches at 13 bases. Source material: peripheral blood. The receptor's source is a woman in her seventies with acute or convalescent COVID-19. The CDR3 nucleotides read TGCAGCGTAGCCGGGACTAGCGGGACCCTAAGCGAGCAGTACTTC. It encodes CSVAGTSGTLSEQYF.